This passage covers 18 T cell receptor beta chains from one sample sequenced in a study of human T cells and chemical hapten exposure. Each CDR3 protein is one row after TCRdb ran MiXCR on the RACE reads. The sample holds approximately 100,000 distinct CDR3 sequences; 8% to 13% are singletons and the top ten take 3% to 4.5%. The time point was: patch test 1, 2 weeks after DPC sensitization. Treatment of the sample: therapeutic diphenylcyclopropenone sensitization with weekly scalp DPC. This material consisted of whole blood, taken in connection with sensitization to the hapten diphenylcyclopropenone (DPC). These receptors came from a woman aged 40 to 49 with alopecia areata. Some clones in this sample may be carry-over from other donors' samples.

The table lists this clonotype with a few counts. The chain is built from TRBV3-1 and TRBJ2-3; 10 bases are shared with TRBD2. This CDR3 region has 16 residues. V dropped 1 base and J dropped 4; count of bases not matched to a gene: 5. The germline CDR1 and CDR2 sequences are LGHDT and YNNKEL (reference sequence). This chain's CDR3 is CASSQAPSGSADTQYF. The CDR3 region has the DNA TGTGCCAGCAGCCAAGCCCCTAGCGGGAGTGCAGATACGCAGTATTTT.

This CDR3 reads CASRYRDSNQPQHF. For the CDR3, the DNA is TGTGCCAGCCGTTACAGGGATAGCAATCAGCCCCAGCATTTT. J is TRBJ1-5 and V is TRBV28, with D perhaps matching TRBD1 (6 bases). The CDR3 runs to 14 residues. V shed 8 bases and J shed 0 bases, with 11 bases lying between them. The V gene's germline CDR1 is MDHEN and CDR2 SYDVKM.

This clonotype was observed a few times. The chain joins TRBV23-1 to TRBJ2-7; 9 bases map to TRBD1. TRBV23-1 is placed among ORFs of uncertain function. The CDR3 is 14 amino acids. Trimming removed 3 bases from V and 12 bases from J; junction bases left unmatched: 12. In nucleotides, the CDR3 is TGCGCCAGCAGTCAGCCCCTGACAGGGGGTGGGAGGTACTTC. It encodes CASSQPLTGGGRYF.

In its sample, this clonotype was seen many times. CDR3 protein: CATSRARPFGEQYF. The CDR3 DNA reads TGTGCCACCAGCAGAGCCAGGCCCTTTGGGGAGCAGTACTTC. The chain combines TRBV15 with TRBJ2-7; D ambiguous. CDR1 and CDR2 (germline): LNHNV, YYDKDF (reference sequence). Trimming took off 1 base at V and 7 bases at J, with 14 bases between the two ends. CDR3 length: 14 residues.

This clonotype occurred a few times. The V gene is TRBV27, the J gene TRBJ2-7; TRBD1 or TRBD2 may be the D gene (5 bases each). Trimming removed 2 bases at V and 3 bases at J, with 14 bases between. The germline CDR1 and CDR2 sequences are MNHEY and SMNVEV (reference sequence). This CDR3 spans 15 amino acids. The CDR3 is CASSLRGVKYYEQYF. DNA for the CDR3: TGTGCCAGCAGTTTAAGGGGAGTGAAGTACTACGAGCAGTACTTC.

Many counts were recorded for this clonotype. The chain combines TRBV14 with TRBJ2-7, with 8 bases lining up with TRBD2. V shed 2 bases, J shed 4 bases, and the junction held 7 bases outside the gene matches. Germline V CDR1 and CDR2: SGHDN, FVKESK. This CDR3 region has 15 residues. For the CDR3, the DNA is TGTGCCAGCAGCCAACTAGCTAGCGGGTATTACGAGCAGTACTTC. Translation gives CASSQLASGYYEQYF.

This clonotype was found many times. The genes are TRBV18 and TRBJ1-4; the match to TRBD1 covers 9 bases. Unmatched junction bases numbered 7, after V lost 3 bases and J lost 8 bases. This CDR3 spans 15 amino acids. Germline lookup yields CDR1 KGHSH and CDR2 LQKENI. The CDR3 is CASSPSGQGGEKLFF. The CDR3, as DNA: TGTGCCAGCTCACCCTCGGGACAGGGCGGCGAAAAACTGTTTTTT.

There are many counts of this clonotype. The CDR3 reads CASSQDLAGGSYEQYF. CDR3 in DNA: TGCGCCAGCAGCCAAGATCTAGCGGGAGGGTCCTACGAGCAGTACTTC. J is TRBJ2-7 and V is TRBV4-3; 12 positions agree with TRBD2. This CDR3 region has 16 residues. V shed 0 bases, J shed 1 base, and the junction held 1 base outside the gene matches. Germline CDR1 LGHNA, CDR2 YSLEER.

The sample holds a few counts of this clonotype. This sequence joins TRBV7-8 and TRBJ2-2; possibly TRBD1 or TRBD2 for D (6 bases each). The germline V and J ends were trimmed by 5 bases and 1 base, with 11 bases remaining between them. This CDR3 is 15 amino acids long. CDR1 and CDR2 (germline): SGHVS, FQNEAQ. The CDR3 loop reads CASSLGGLNTGELFF. The DNA of the CDR3 is TGTGCCAGCAGCCTCGGGGGCCTGAACACCGGGGAGCTGTTTTTT.

This clonotype was recorded at least ten times. The chain combines TRBV29-1 with TRBJ2-7, with TRBD1 matching 7 bases. The V gene end was trimmed by 0 bases and the J gene end by 2 bases; junction bases not matched to a gene: 7. Germline lookup yields CDR1 SQVTM and CDR2 ANQGSEA. There are 15 residues in the CDR3. As DNA, the CDR3 is TGCAGCGTTGAAGATCAGGGGACAGTCCCCTACGAGCAGTACTTC. Its translation is CSVEDQGTVPYEQYF.

This clonotype has ten or more counts. The CDR3 protein is CASALGGNTGELFF. Written as DNA, the CDR3 is TGTGCCAGTGCATTAGGGGGAAACACCGGGGAGCTGTTTTTT. The chain has TRBV6-6 and TRBJ2-2; TRBD1 is a possible D gene (6 bases). The CDR3 consists of 14 residues. V lost 9 bases and J 2 bases, leaving 13 bases between the germline ends. Looked up from germline, CDR1 is MNHNY and CDR2 is SVGAGI (reference sequence).

This clonotype was counted at least ten times. The chain carries TRBV7-2 and TRBJ1-2; D ambiguous. Trimming shortened V by 2 bases and J by 0 bases, and 4 bases separated the two germline ends. Germline V gene lookup returns CDR1 SGHTA and CDR2 FQGNSA. The CDR3 has 13 amino acids. CDR3 in DNA: TGTGCCAGCAGCTTATCAGCTAACTATGGCTACACCTTC. It codes for CASSLSANYGYTF. Supplemented by reference TRBV7-2 and TRBJ1-2, the full variable domain reads GAGVSQSPSNKVTEKGKDVELRCDPISGHTALYWYRQSLGQGLEFLIYFQGNSAPDKSGLPSDRFSAERTGGSVSTLTIQRTQQEDSAVYLCASSLSANYGYTFGSGTRLTVV.

The chain carries TRBV2 and TRBJ2-7, with D perhaps matching TRBD1 (6 bases). Trimming pared 6 bases from V and 5 bases from J, leaving 14 bases between. From germline, CDR1 is SNHLY and CDR2 FYNNEI. There are 13 residues in the CDR3. The CDR3: CASRTGVADEQYF. CDR3 nucleotide sequence: TGTGCCAGCAGGACAGGCGTCGCCGACGAGCAGTACTTC.

This clonotype came up a few times. The chain recombines TRBV12-3 or TRBV12-4 with TRBJ1-1; TRBD1 is a possible D gene (5 bases). This CDR3 has 11 amino acids. The CDR3 DNA sequence: TGTGCTATCAGGGAGAACACTGAAGCTTTCTTT. Protein sequence: CAIRENTEAFF.

The chain links TRBV11-2 to TRBJ1-2; D possibly corresponds to TRBD1 (5 bases). The germline V and J ends were trimmed by 1 base and 3 bases, with 12 bases remaining between them. Germline V CDR1 and CDR2: SGHAT, FQNNGV. This CDR3 spans 15 amino acids. In DNA, the CDR3 is TGTGCCAGCAGCTTAGGGAGGGGAAGGGACTATGGCTACACCTTC. Amino acid sequence: CASSLGRGRDYGYTF.

In its sample, this clonotype was seen a few times. V gene TRBV28 combines with J gene TRBJ2-5; weak D call: TRBD2 (7 bases). The V and J ends lost 4 bases and 5 bases respectively, with 11 bases between them. Germline CDR1 is MDHEN and CDR2 is SYDVKM. CDR3 length: 13 amino acids. The CDR3 reads CASSWGGSETQYF. In DNA, the CDR3 is TGTGCCAGCAGTTGGGGGGGCTCGGAGACCCAGTACTTC.

This clonotype occurred many times. At one end the junction does not follow the germline gene, possibly because of a read error. The chain has TRBV4-2 and TRBJ1-5; D is unclear. Looked up from germline, CDR1 is LGHNA and CDR2 is YNFKEQ. The CDR3 extends over 18 amino acids. The CDR3 DNA reads TGTGCCAGCAGACAAGATGGTACAGAGGGATATAGCAATCAGCCCCAGCATTTT. Amino acids: CASRQDGTEGYSNQPQHF.

The sample holds many counts of this clonotype. CDR3 sequence: CASSVGQNSNQPQHF. CDR3 in DNA: TGTGCCAGCAGTGTAGGACAGAATAGCAATCAGCCCCAGCATTTT. The genes are TRBV6-1 and TRBJ1-5; TRBD1 is a possible D gene (6 bases). Trimming removed 4 bases at V and 0 bases at J, with 10 bases between. Germline CDR1 and CDR2: MNHNS and SASEGT. The CDR3 consists of 15 residues.